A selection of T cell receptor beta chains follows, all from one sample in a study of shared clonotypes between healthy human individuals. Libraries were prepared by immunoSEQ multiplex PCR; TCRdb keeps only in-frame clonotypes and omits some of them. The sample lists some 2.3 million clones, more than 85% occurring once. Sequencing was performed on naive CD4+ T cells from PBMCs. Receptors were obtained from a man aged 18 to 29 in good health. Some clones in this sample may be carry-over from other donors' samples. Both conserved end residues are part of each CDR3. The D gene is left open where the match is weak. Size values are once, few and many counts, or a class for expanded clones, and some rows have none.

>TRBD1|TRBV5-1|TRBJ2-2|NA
CASTYPDGTGSNTGELFF
TGCGCCAGCACCTACCCGGACGGGACAGGATCGAACACCGGGGAGCTGTTTTTT
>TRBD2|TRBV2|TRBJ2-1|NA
CASSARAGAFYNEQFF
TGTGCCAGCAGTGCACGAGCGGGAGCCTTCTACAATGAGCAGTTCTTC
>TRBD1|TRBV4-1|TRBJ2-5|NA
CASSLRDRGRETQYF
TGCGCCAGCAGCCTAAGGGACAGGGGGCGGGAGACCCAGTACTTC
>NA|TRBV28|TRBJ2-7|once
CASRFQNSYEQYF
TGTGCCAGCAGGTTCCAAAATTCCTACGAGCAGTACTTC
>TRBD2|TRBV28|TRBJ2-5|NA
CASSPHWGLSGRDQETQYF
TGTGCCAGCAGTCCTCATTGGGGGCTTAGCGGGAGGGACCAAGAGACCCAGTACTTC
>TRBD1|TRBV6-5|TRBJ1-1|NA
CASSSTGASVTEAFF
TGTGCCAGCAGTTCGACAGGGGCCTCTGTTACTGAAGCTTTCTTT
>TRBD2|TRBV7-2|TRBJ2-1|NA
CASLSAWGRDEQFF
TGTGCCAGCCTATCTGCATGGGGGAGGGATGAGCAGTTCTTC
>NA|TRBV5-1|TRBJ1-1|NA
CASSLAVYREGDAFF
TGCGCCAGCAGCTTGGCCGTTTATAGGGAGGGGGATGCTTTCTTT
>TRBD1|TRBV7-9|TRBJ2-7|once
CASSFRTGNQGLQTEQYF
TGTGCCAGCAGCTTCCGGACAGGGAACCAAGGTCTTCAGACCGAGCAGTACTTC
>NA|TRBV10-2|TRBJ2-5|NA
CASSEWGASQETQYF
TGCGCCAGCAGTGAATGGGGGGCCAGTCAAGAGACCCAGTACTTC
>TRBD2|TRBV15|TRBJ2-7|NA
CATSRALSGSSYEQYF
TGTGCCACCAGCAGAGCCCTAAGCGGGAGCTCTTACGAGCAGTACTTC
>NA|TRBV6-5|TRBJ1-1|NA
CASTPTRGGTEAFF
TGTGCCAGCACCCCCACTAGGGGTGGGACTGAAGCTTTCTTT
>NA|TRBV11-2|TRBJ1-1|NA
CASSLDGGNTEAFF
TGTGCCAGCAGCTTAGATGGCGGGAACACTGAAGCTTTCTTT
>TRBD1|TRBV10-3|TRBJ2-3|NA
CAISGPTGIPDTQYF
TGTGCCATCAGTGGACCGACAGGGATCCCAGATACGCAGTATTTT
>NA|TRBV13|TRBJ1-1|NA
CASSLRGSRTEAFF
TGTGCCAGCAGCTTAAGGGGAAGTAGGACTGAAGCTTTCTTT
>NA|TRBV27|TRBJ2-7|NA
CASSLGFGRVSYEQYF
TGTGCCAGCAGTCTAGGCTTCGGACGGGTCTCCTACGAGCAGTACTTC
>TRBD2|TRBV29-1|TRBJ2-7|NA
CSVAGTSGFSEQYF
TGCAGCGTAGCGGGGACTAGCGGGTTCTCCGAGCAGTACTTC
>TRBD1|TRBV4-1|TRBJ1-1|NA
CASSRRTGQGVSTEAFF
TGCGCCAGCAGCCGCAGGACAGGGCAAGGGGTTAGCACTGAAGCTTTCTTT
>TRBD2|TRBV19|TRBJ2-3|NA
CASSIGASGGTDTQYF
TGTGCCAGTAGTATAGGAGCTAGCGGTGGCACAGATACGCAGTATTTT
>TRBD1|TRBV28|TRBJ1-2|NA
CASRLQGPPNYGYTF
TGTGCCAGCAGACTACAGGGGCCACCGAACTATGGCTACACCTTC
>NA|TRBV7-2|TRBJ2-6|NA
CASSPSGYRRLSGANVLTF
TGTGCCAGCAGCCCAAGTGGGTACCGTCGCCTCTCTGGGGCCAACGTCCTGACTTTC
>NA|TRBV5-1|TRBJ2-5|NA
CASTMTQETQYF
TGCGCCAGCACCATGACGCAAGAGACCCAGTACTTC
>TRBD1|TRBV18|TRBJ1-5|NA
CASSPSGTAQPQHF
TGTGCCAGCTCCCCATCCGGGACAGCTCAGCCCCAGCATTTT
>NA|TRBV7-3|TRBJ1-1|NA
CASSLGRGRNTEAFF
TGTGCCAGCAGCTTGGGACGGGGTAGGAACACTGAAGCTTTCTTT
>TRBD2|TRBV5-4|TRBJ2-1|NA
CASSSGLAGDEGEQFF
TGTGCCAGCAGCTCAGGGCTAGCGGGAGATGAGGGTGAGCAGTTCTTC
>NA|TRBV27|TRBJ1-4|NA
CASSPPGSREKLFF
TGTGCCAGCAGCCCGCCAGGCTCTAGGGAAAAACTGTTTTTT
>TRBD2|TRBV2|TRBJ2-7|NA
CASIGLAGSYEQYF
TGTGCCAGCATCGGACTAGCGGGATCCTACGAGCAGTACTTC
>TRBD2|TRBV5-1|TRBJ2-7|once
CASRGTSASYEQYF
TGCGCCAGCAGAGGGACTAGCGCATCCTACGAGCAGTACTTC
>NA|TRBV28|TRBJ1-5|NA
CASRSRVGNQPQHF
TGTGCCAGCAGGTCCAGGGTCGGGAATCAGCCCCAGCATTTT
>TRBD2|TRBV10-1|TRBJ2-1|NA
CASSGTSGNHNEQFF
TGCGCCAGCAGTGGGACTAGCGGGAACCACAATGAGCAGTTCTTC
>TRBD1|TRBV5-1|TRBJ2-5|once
CASSLHRTGGKSETQYF
TGCGCCAGCAGCCTACATAGGACAGGGGGAAAATCAGAGACCCAGTACTTC
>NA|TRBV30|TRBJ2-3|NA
CAWSASLTDTQYF
TGTGCCTGGAGTGCTTCCCTCACAGATACGCAGTATTTT